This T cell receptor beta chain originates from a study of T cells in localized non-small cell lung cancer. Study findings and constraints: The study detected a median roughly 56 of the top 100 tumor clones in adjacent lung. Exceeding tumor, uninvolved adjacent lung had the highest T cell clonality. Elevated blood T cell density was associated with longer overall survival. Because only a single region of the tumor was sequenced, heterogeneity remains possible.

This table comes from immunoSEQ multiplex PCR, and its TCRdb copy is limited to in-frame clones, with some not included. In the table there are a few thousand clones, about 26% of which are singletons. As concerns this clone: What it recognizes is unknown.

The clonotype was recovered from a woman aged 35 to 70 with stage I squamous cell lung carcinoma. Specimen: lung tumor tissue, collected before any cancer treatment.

The CDR3 loop is CATRGGGGAKNIQYF. CDR3 nucleotides: TGTGCCACCAGAGGAGGCGGGGGGGCCAAAAACATTCAGTACTTC. This rearrangement joins TRBV15 to TRBJ2-4; 8 positions match TRBD2. Germline V gives CDR1 LNHNV, CDR2 YYDKDF (reference sequence). This CDR3 contains 15 residues. Trimming cost V 6 bases and J 1 base; bases outside gene matches: 5. Full variable domain (rest looked up from reference TRBV15 and TRBJ2-4): DAMVIQNPRYQVTQFGKPVTLSCSQTLNHNVMYWYQQKSSQAPKLLFHYYDKDFNNEADTPDNFQSRRPNTSFCFLDIRSPGLGDTAMYLCATRGGGGAKNIQYFGAGTRLSVL.